Listed here are 27 T cell receptor beta chains from one sample, sequenced in a study of T cell repertoires in cytomegalovirus infection. TCRdb passed the reads through MiXCR, listing each CDR3 protein once. The sample carries about 190,000 distinct CDR3 sequences, roughly 9.8% recorded once. The specimen sequenced was PBMCs. The receptors derive from a human donor in good health (CMV status not recorded). Some clones in this sample may be carry-over from other donors' samples.

This clonotype was seen ten or more times. CDR3 sequence reads: CASSWARGGSYTF. DNA of the CDR3: TGTGCCAGCAGCTGGGCCCGTGGGGGCAGCTACACCTTC. The chain is built from TRBV7-2 and TRBJ1-2; D possibly corresponds to TRBD1 (6 bases). This CDR3 has 13 amino acids. CDR1 is SGHTA, CDR2 FQGNSA, per germline. The V end was cut by 4 bases, the J end by 9 bases, with 15 bases between.

This clonotype has more than one count but fewer than ten. The chain recombines TRBV20-1 with TRBJ2-7; 8 bases agree with TRBD2. The CDR3 is 14 amino acids. V was clipped by 6 bases and J by 2 bases; unmatched bases: 9. Germline V gene sequence: CDR1 DFQATT, CDR2 SNEGSKA (reference sequence). CDR3 nucleotides: TGCAGTGCAGGGGTGCGGGGGGTACCCTACGAGCAGTACTTC. It is translated as CSAGVRGVPYEQYF.

This clonotype was found many times. The V and J genes are TRBV12-3 or TRBV12-4 and TRBJ1-5, with D maybe TRBD1 (5 bases). The CDR3 is 13 amino acids. V lost 2 bases to trimming and J lost 8 bases, with 10 bases between them. CDR3 region: CASSLMGGEPQHF. CDR3 DNA sequence: TGTGCCAGCAGTTTAATGGGGGGGGAGCCCCAGCATTTT.

In this sample, this clonotype turned up many times. The gene calls are TRBV7-2 and TRBJ2-7, with D unclear. Trimming shortened V by 2 bases and J by 7 bases, and 12 bases separated the two germline ends. CDR1 is SGHTA and CDR2 is FQGNSA in the germline V gene. The CDR3 spans 13 residues. The CDR3 bases are TGTGCCAGCAGCTTATCCCCCTCGTGGGAGCAGTACTTC. This encodes CASSLSPSWEQYF.

This clonotype occurred many times. V usage is TRBV18 and J usage is TRBJ1-1; 9 bases map to TRBD1. V shed 0 bases and J 6 bases; nucleotides not matched to a gene: 8. This CDR3 spans 16 amino acids. Germline V gives CDR1 KGHSH, CDR2 LQKENI. CDR3 DNA sequence: TGTGCCAGCTCACCACCTAACAGGGGGCGGGTCGCTGAAGCTTTCTTT. Translating it yields CASSPPNRGRVAEAFF.

This clonotype was detected a few times. The rearrangement uses TRBV9 and TRBJ1-5; TRBD1 agrees at 7 bases. The trim removed 4 bases at V and 3 bases at J, leaving 4 bases unmatched. Looked up from germline, CDR1 is SGDLS and CDR2 is YYNGEE. This CDR3 is built from 14 residues. This chain's CDR3 is CASSRQGYNQPQHF. CDR3 DNA: TGTGCCAGCAGCCGACAGGGTTACAATCAGCCCCAGCATTTT.

This clonotype was counted many times. V usage is TRBV6-1 and J usage is TRBJ1-3; D may be TRBD1 (6 bases). The CDR3 spans 15 residues. Germline V gene data show CDR1 as MNHNS and CDR2 as SASEGT. The V end lost 5 bases, the J end lost 8 bases, and 19 bases lay between the germline ends. The CDR3 loop is CASSLWGRPEDTIYF. CDR3 sequence (DNA): TGTGCCAGCAGTCTGTGGGGGCGCCCTGAGGACACCATATATTTT.

This clonotype was found many times. This chain connects TRBV20-1 to TRBJ2-1, with 9 bases lining up with TRBD1. Germline V lookup: CDR1 DFQATT, CDR2 SNEGSKA (reference sequence). This CDR3 spans 14 amino acids. The V gene end was trimmed by 3 bases and the J gene end by 4 bases; junction bases not matched to a gene: 4. The CDR3 DNA is TGCAGTGCTAGCCCCGGGACAGGGTACAATGAGCAGTTCTTC. This codes for CSASPGTGYNEQFF.

This clonotype occurred many times. The rearrangement joins TRBV28 to TRBJ2-1; 7 nucleotides align to TRBD1. Unmatched junction bases numbered 4, after V lost 6 bases and J lost 2 bases. The CDR3 has 14 residues. Germline assignment: CDR1 MDHEN and CDR2 SYDVKM. The CDR3 DNA is TGTGCCAGCAGGCCCGGACAGGCCTACAATGAGCAGTTCTTC. It specifies CASRPGQAYNEQFF.

This chain's CDR3 is CASSQELIERLADTQYF. CDR3 in DNA: TGCGCCAGCAGCCAAGAGCTGATCGAGCGGCTCGCAGATACGCAGTATTTT. V usage is TRBV4-3 and J usage is TRBJ2-3; D perhaps matches TRBD2 (5 bases). The CDR3 runs 17 residues. The germline V and J ends were trimmed by 0 bases and 4 bases, with 17 bases remaining between them. Germline loops: CDR1 LGHNA, CDR2 YSLEER.

This sequence joins TRBV20-1 and TRBJ2-7; 9 bases line up with TRBD1. V was clipped by 0 bases and J by 5 bases; unmatched bases: 8. The CDR3 consists of 15 residues. The germline V gene has CDR1 DFQATT and CDR2 SNEGSKA (reference sequence). The CDR3 protein is CSARDLDRGYDEQYF. Here the CDR3 DNA reads TGCAGTGCTAGAGATCTTGACAGGGGGTACGACGAGCAGTACTTC.

This clonotype was seen at least ten times. This sequence joins TRBV14 and TRBJ2-5; D is unclear. This CDR3 is built from 18 residues. Between the trimmed V and J ends, which lost 4 bases and 1 base, there was a span of 22 bases. Germline values: CDR1 SGHDN, CDR2 FVKESK. The CDR3, as DNA: TGTGCCAGCAGCCCCCTTATACCTGATCCGACCTTCCAAGAGACCCAGTACTTC. This gives the protein CASSPLIPDPTFQETQYF.

V usage is TRBV7-3 and J usage is TRBJ2-7, with D maybe TRBD1 (5 bases). Germline values: CDR1 SGHTA, CDR2 FQGTGA. Trimming removed 9 bases from V and 6 bases from J, with 15 bases in between. There are 12 residues in the CDR3. This chain's CDR3 is CARDGRGPEQYF. Here the CDR3 DNA reads TGTGCCAGAGACGGTAGGGGTCCCGAGCAGTACTTC.

This clonotype was found many times. This sequence joins TRBV7-6 and TRBJ1-1, with D perhaps matching TRBD1 (5 bases). The germline V and J ends were trimmed by 0 bases and 4 bases, with 9 bases remaining between them. Looked up from germline, CDR1 is SGHVS and CDR2 is FNYEAQ. This CDR3 has 14 amino acids. CDR3 in amino acids: CASSLAMGGTEAFF. The CDR3 nucleotides are TGTGCCAGCAGCTTAGCGATGGGGGGCACTGAAGCTTTCTTT.

A word on this clonotype: A clone one base away is much larger, so this may be a read error. The V gene is TRBV6-6, the J gene TRBJ2-7; D might be TRBD1 (5 bases). Germline values: CDR1 MNHNY, CDR2 SVGAGI (reference sequence). The CDR3 totals 13 residues. Written as DNA, the CDR3 is TGTACCAGCAGTTACTCGCCAGGGAACGAGCAGTACTTC. Amino acids: CTSSYSPGNEQYF.

The chain recombines TRBV20-1 with TRBJ2-7; 8 bases match TRBD1. This CDR3 contains 13 residues. Germline CDR1 is DFQATT and CDR2 is SNEGSKA (reference sequence). The V segment lost 6 bases and the J segment 2 bases; nucleotides outside the gene matches: 6. The CDR3 nucleotides are TGCAGTGCCGCCTGGGACAGGACCTACGAGCAGTACTTC. This encodes CSAAWDRTYEQYF.

This clonotype was seen more than once but under ten times. The genes are TRBV19 and TRBJ2-5; 7 nucleotides align to TRBD1. The length of the CDR3 is 14 residues. Germline V gene sequence: CDR1 LNHDA, CDR2 SQIVND (reference sequence). Trimming took 5 bases from V and 2 from J; bases not matched to a gene: 5. CDR3 nucleotides: TGTGCCAGTAGTGCCTGGGACAGTCAAGAGACCCAGTACTTC. Translation gives CASSAWDSQETQYF.

This clonotype was counted between two and nine times. This chain joins TRBV20-1 and TRBJ2-2, with D possibly called TRBD1 or TRBD2 (5 bases each). With 7 bases removed from V and 3 bases from J, the gap between germline ends came to 15 bases. The CDR3 is made up of 14 amino acids. Per the germline V gene, CDR1 is DFQATT and CDR2 is SNEGSKA (reference sequence). The CDR3 DNA reads TGCAGTGTAAGGGACGGCCGAGACACCGGGGAGCTGTTTTTT. Translation gives CSVRDGRDTGELFF.

This clonotype was detected many times. The J gene is TRBJ1-1, the V gene TRBV28; no clear D. This CDR3 has 11 residues. V was pared by 2 bases and J by 4 bases, with 2 bases between. Germline V gives CDR1 MDHEN, CDR2 SYDVKM. This CDR3 is CASSLSTEAFF. The CDR3 coding sequence is TGTGCCAGCAGTTTAAGCACTGAAGCTTTCTTT.

This chain joins TRBV3-1 and TRBJ1-2; 10 bases map to TRBD1. After removal of 5 bases from V and 8 bases from J, the junction contained 8 bases not matched to a gene. From germline, CDR1 is LGHDT and CDR2 YNNKEL (reference sequence). The CDR3 is 14 amino acids. In DNA, the CDR3 is TGTGCCAGCAGCTTGAACGGACAGGGGGTGGGCTACACCTTC. Residues: CASSLNGQGVGYTF.

This chain links TRBV2 with TRBJ1-6, with 7 bases identical to TRBD1. CDR3 length equals 18 residues. CDR1 is SNHLY and CDR2 is FYNNEI in the germline V gene. With 1 base clipped from V and 5 bases from J, the junction kept 11 bases outside the gene matches. The CDR3: CASSEGGDSRYNNSPLHF. DNA for the CDR3: TGTGCCAGCAGTGAAGGAGGGGACAGCAGATACAATAATTCACCCCTCCACTTT. The full variable domain, in which reference TRBV2 and TRBJ1-6 provide the parts outside the CDR3, is EPEVTQTPSHQVTQMGQEVILRCVPISNHLYFYWYRQILGQKVEFLVSFYNNEISEKSEIFDDQFSVERPDGSNFTLKIRSTKLEDSAMYFCASSEGGDSRYNNSPLHFGNGTRLTVT.

V is TRBV15 and J is TRBJ2-3; possible D gene TRBD1, 5 bases. Germline V gene lookup returns CDR1 LNHNV and CDR2 YYDKDF (reference sequence). Deletions cut 2 bases from V and 0 bases from J, with 6 bases between. This CDR3 region has 14 residues. The chain's CDR3 is CATSRRGSTDTQYF. The CDR3 DNA sequence: TGTGCCACCAGCAGAAGGGGTAGCACAGATACGCAGTATTTT.

This clonotype was recorded at least ten times. V is TRBV28 and J is TRBJ2-3; 9 bases are shared with TRBD2. The germline V gene has CDR1 MDHEN and CDR2 SYDVKM. This CDR3 is 14 amino acids long. V lost 10 bases to trimming and J lost 4 bases; unmatched junction nucleotides: 9. Here the CDR3 DNA reads TGTGCCACCAAGTTAGCGGGAGACTCAGATACGCAGTATTTT. Residues: CATKLAGDSDTQYF.

This clonotype was seen a few times. The chain recombines TRBV9 with TRBJ2-1; D is unresolved. Trimming pared 0 bases from V and 9 bases from J, leaving 4 bases between. This CDR3 comprises 11 residues. Germline assignment: CDR1 SGDLS and CDR2 YYNGEE. The CDR3 DNA is TGTGCCAGCAGCGTAGAATCTGAGCAGTTCTTC. Amino acid sequence: CASSVESEQFF. The full variable domain, rest sourced from reference TRBV9 and TRBJ2-1, is DSGVTQTPKHLITATGQRVTLRCSPRSGDLSVYWYQQSLDQGLQFLIQYYNGEERAKGNILERFSAQQFPDLHSELNLSSLELGDSALYFCASSVESEQFFGPGTRLTVL.

In this sample, this clonotype turned up many times. This chain links TRBV7-2 with TRBJ1-2; D remains unclear. The CDR3 length is 12 residues. Germline V CDR1 and CDR2: SGHTA, FQGNSA. V lost 5 bases to trimming and J lost 8 bases, with 12 bases between them. CDR3 region: CASSPTPRGYTF. CDR3 bases: TGTGCCAGCAGCCCTACTCCCCGGGGCTACACCTTC.

V and J are TRBV10-1 and TRBJ1-1, with D possibly matching TRBD1 (6 bases). Germline V gene lookup returns CDR1 WNHNN and CDR2 SYGVQD (reference sequence). V was clipped by 2 bases and J by 6 bases, with 13 bases between them. This CDR3 contains 14 residues. The CDR3 protein is CASSEAQGRSEAFF. The CDR3 bases are TGCGCCAGCAGTGAGGCCCAGGGGAGGTCTGAAGCTTTCTTT.

The chain recombines TRBV7-2 with TRBJ2-7, with D tentatively TRBD2 (6 bases). Trimming took off 5 bases at V and 2 bases at J, with 19 bases between the two ends. The germline CDR1 and CDR2 sequences are SGHTA and FQGNSA. The CDR3 loop spans 16 amino acids. CDR3 amino acids: CASSPQGTSVAYEQYF. The CDR3 DNA reads as TGTGCCAGCAGCCCCCAAGGGACTTCTGTAGCCTACGAGCAGTACTTC.